This entry lists 4 T cell receptor delta chains sequenced from one sample in a study of γδ T cells in repeated Plasmodium falciparum infection (dated by TCRdb to about 2021). Vgamma9/Vdelta2+ and Vdelta2-negative gammadelta T cell populations were flow-sorted from peripheral blood mononuclear cells for bulk TCR repertoire analysis. Libraries came from multiplex PCR. Sequencing was performed on an Illumina MiSeq. TCRdb reanalyzed the public reads with the CATT caller, and identical DNA sequences were merged afterwards. This sample has 45,000 to 60,000 delta-chain clones in its table, and around 2% of those were observed once. Around 24% of the sample belongs to the ten largest clones. The material sequenced was gamma-delta T cells from blood. The receptors stem from a pool of human donors (malaria-infected and uninfected, not separated).

This clone was seen a few times. One base separates it from a far larger clone, so it is likely a read error. Other DNA sequences in the sample encode the same CDR3. The genes are TRAV38-2/DV8 and TRDJ1, with TRDD3 matching 7 bases. TCRdb gives no J gene; it was assigned here by matching the DNA to germline. CDR3 size: 23 residues. Germline lookup yields CDR1 TSESDYY and CDR2 QEAYKQQN. Losses at the gene ends were 1 base for V and 0 bases for J; bases not matched to a gene: 27. The CDR3 loop reads CAYRSRRPQTARGYTEYTDKLIF. In DNA form, the CDR3 reads TGTGCTTATAGGAGCCGCCGACCCCAAACCGCCCGGGGATATACCGAGTACACCGATAAACTCATCTTT.

To note about this clone: The likely explanation is a read error, given a far larger clone one base away. Distinct nucleotide sequences in the sample also encode this CDR3. The chain recombines TRDV1 with TRDJ2, with D possibly matching TRDD2 (7 bases). Here the J gene was assigned by germline matching of the DNA, as TCRdb has none. Germline V gene lookup returns CDR1 TSWWSYY and CDR2 QGS. This CDR3 spans 21 amino acids. The CDR3 bases are TGTGCTCTCGGGGAACTTCAATTCCTACGATGGGGGGTCCCTTTGACAGCACAACTCTTCTTT. Translation: CALGELQFLRWGVPLTAQLFF.

Concerning this clone: One base separates it from a far larger clone, so it is likely a read error. Other DNA sequences within the sample encode an identical CDR3. This chain uses TRAV38-2/DV8 with TRDJ1; a weak D match, TRDD3 (6 bases). This CDR3 spans 16 amino acids. Germline values: CDR1 TSESDYY, CDR2 QEAYKQQN. The CDR3 spells CAYRASRYGYTDKLIF. CDR3 coding DNA: TGTGCCTATAGGGCCAGTCGATACGGATACACCGATAAACTCATCTTT.

As regards this clone: TCRdb assigns this DNA the protein of a much larger clone, which departs from its translation at residue 8; this likely reflects a read error, and the protein shown comes from translating the DNA. This CDR3 is CACDGYWEAWDTRQMFF. As DNA, the CDR3 is TGTGCCTGTGACGGGTACTGGGAAGCCTGGGACACCCGACAGATGTTTTTC. This chain connects TRDV2 to TRDJ3; the D gene is possibly TRDD3 (6 bases). The J gene is not listed in TCRdb, so it was assigned here from a DNA match to germline. CDR1 and CDR2 (germline): GEAIGNYY, EKD. Deletions cut 3 bases from V and 2 bases from J, with 13 bases between. The CDR3 is 17 residues long.